This T cell receptor beta chain was sequenced during a study of blood T cell repertoires in COVID-19. Study details: Material from acute and convalescent COVID-19 was sourced from the United States, Italy and Spain.

V was trimmed by 2 bases and J by 2 bases, leaving 11 bases between them. Germline V gene lookup returns CDR1 SGDLS and CDR2 YYNGEE. This CDR3 region has 15 residues. This clone appeared once. Authors' processing steps: Reference gene primers were amplified, and this amplification served to estimate nucleated cell counts. The data were produced by immunoSEQ multiplex PCR, yet TCRdb's version contains in-frame clones alone and is incomplete. V, J and clone size reflect that table, while D and trimming were determined from the DNA. The top ten hold over 7.5% of the sample, which has around 270,000 clones, approximately 86% seen once.

The receptor comes from a man between 35 and 55 years old who had recovered from COVID-19. This chain links TRBV9 with TRBJ2-1; no firm D call. The specimen sequenced was peripheral blood. The DNA for the CDR3 is TGTGCCAGCAGCGTGATGGCATTCGCCTACAATGAGCAGTTCTTC. It translates to CASSVMAFAYNEQFF.